The next 17 T cell receptor beta chains were all read from a single sample in a study of cytomegalovirus exposure and HLA in healthy donors (dated by TCRdb to the late 2010s). The method was the immunoSEQ multiplex PCR assay. For the multiplex PCR, a mixture combining 60 forward primers for TCR Vbeta segments and 13 reverse primers for TCR Jbeta segments was used. Here the immuneACCESS table is served through TCRdb, limited to in-frame sequences with V and J called. Missing clones are a known gap in these copies; in checked studies unresolved V genes cover under half, and the rest lacks a known reason. The sample yields about 150,000 clones; around 75% were counted once. Of the sample, roughly 7.1% falls within the top ten clones. Sequenced: PBMCs. The receptor source for this set is a man aged 25-45 years in good health and CMV-seropositive.

The gene calls are TRBV18 and TRBJ1-2; D unclear. CDR3 length equals 12 residues. Looked up from germline, CDR1 is KGHSH and CDR2 is LQKENI. The germline V and J ends were trimmed by 2 bases and 8 bases, with 9 bases remaining between them. CDR3 amino acids: CASSPKAGGYTF. The CDR3, as DNA: TGTGCCAGCTCACCAAAGGCAGGAGGCTACACCTTC.

The chain couples TRBV9 to TRBJ1-6; no reliable D call. The germline V gene has CDR1 SGDLS and CDR2 YYNGEE. CDR3 size: 14 residues. Trimming stripped 3 bases from V and 7 bases from J, with 11 bases between. The CDR3 DNA reads TGTGCCAGCAGCGCAGATACAGAAAATTCACCCCTCCACTTT. Its protein product is CASSADTENSPLHF.

The chain has TRBV7-6 and TRBJ2-1; tentative D call: TRBD1 (6 bases). V was trimmed by 1 base and J by 0 bases, leaving 19 bases between them. Germline CDR1 reads SGHVS; CDR2 reads FNYEAQ. This CDR3 has 19 residues. The DNA for the CDR3 is TGTGCCAGCAGCTTAGATAGGACAGTGAGTTTTAGCTCCTACAATGAGCAGTTCTTC. Its protein is CASSLDRTVSFSSYNEQFF.

The chain uses TRBV7-9 and TRBJ1-1; 7 bases agree with TRBD1. This CDR3 is 15 amino acids long. Losses at the gene ends were 5 bases for V and 1 base for J; bases not matched to a gene: 7. Looked up from germline, CDR1 is SEHNR and CDR2 is FQNEAQ (reference sequence). The CDR3, as DNA: TGTGCCAGCAGCACCGCCGGGACAGCGAACACTGAAGCTTTCTTT. It translates to CASSTAGTANTEAFF.

For this clone: The identical CDR3 is also encoded by other nucleotide sequences in the sample. The V call is TRBV5-1, the J call TRBJ1-1; 9 positions match TRBD1. The V segment lost 3 bases and the J segment 2 bases; nucleotides outside the gene matches: 2. CDR3 size: 14 residues. Germline V lookup: CDR1 SGHRS, CDR2 YFSETQ. CDR3 coding DNA: TGCGCCAGCAGCTCGGGACAGGGAAACACTGAAGCTTTCTTT. It translates to CASSSGQGNTEAFF.

The chain combines TRBV11-2 with TRBJ2-1; 13 bases line up with TRBD2. This CDR3 has 15 residues. Germline CDR1 reads SGHAT; CDR2 reads FQNNGV. With V trimmed by 5 bases and J by 6 bases, 4 bases remained unmatched. In DNA form, the CDR3 reads TGTGCCAGCAGCCTCGGACTAGCGGGAGTCAATGAGCAGTTCTTC. Encoded protein: CASSLGLAGVNEQFF.

The V and J genes are TRBV30 and TRBJ2-7, with D possibly TRBD1 on 5 matching bases. CDR1 is GTSNPN and CDR2 is SVGIG in the germline V gene (reference sequence). This CDR3 spans 14 amino acids. The V end was cut by 3 bases, the J end by 1 base, with 13 bases between. Here the CDR3 reads CAWRVAGSSYEQYF. The CDR3 nucleotides read TGTGCCTGGAGAGTGGCAGGGTCATCCTACGAGCAGTACTTC.

The gene calls are TRBV5-1 and TRBJ1-4; perhaps TRBD1 as D (5 bases). The CDR3 has 15 amino acids. Trimming cost V 4 bases and J 5 bases, with 15 bases left between them. The germline gives CDR1 SGHRS, CDR2 YFSETQ. CDR3: CASSPIWGSNEKLFF. In DNA form, the CDR3 reads TGCGCCAGCAGCCCCATTTGGGGCAGCAATGAAAAACTGTTTTTT.

This clone has just a few counts. This sequence joins TRBV27 and TRBJ2-5, with 9 bases matching TRBD1. CDR3 length: 15 amino acids. Germline CDR1 reads MNHEY; CDR2 reads SMNVEV (reference sequence). V was clipped by 5 bases and J by 4 bases; unmatched bases: 8. The DNA of the CDR3 is TGTGCCAGCAGTATCCGGGACAGGGCGGGAGAGACCCAGTACTTC. As protein: CASSIRDRAGETQYF.

The CDR3 region has the DNA TGCGCCAGCAGCACAGAAGGGGGGGATGAAAAACTGTTTTTT. Translation gives CASSTEGGDEKLFF. This chain joins TRBV5-1 and TRBJ1-4, with a possible D match to TRBD1 (6 bases). The CDR3 length is 14 residues. Germline CDR1 is SGHRS and CDR2 is YFSETQ. The V and J ends lost 4 bases and 6 bases respectively, with 13 bases between them.

This chain links TRBV9 with TRBJ2-1, with 9 bases lining up with TRBD2. V dropped 3 bases and J dropped 3; count of bases not matched to a gene: 1. In germline, CDR1 is SGDLS, CDR2 YYNGEE. The CDR3 is 14 residues long. The CDR3 reads CASSASGNYNEQFF. CDR3 DNA: TGTGCCAGCAGCGCTAGCGGGAACTACAATGAGCAGTTCTTC.

This sequence joins TRBV4-2 and TRBJ1-4; 7 nucleotides line up with TRBD1. The CDR3 runs to 14 residues. Germline lookup yields CDR1 LGHNA and CDR2 YNFKEQ. J was trimmed by 6 bases and V by 8 bases; bases with no gene match: 9. CDR3 DNA sequence: TGTGCCAGCCGGGGACAGACGGAATATGAAAAACTGTTTTTT. This codes for CASRGQTEYEKLFF.

This clone appeared a few times. A far larger clone is one nucleotide away, so this likely arose from a read error. This chain connects TRBV5-6 to TRBJ2-7; 7 nucleotides line up with TRBD2. Germline V gives CDR1 SGHDT, CDR2 YYEEEE. V lost 0 bases to trimming and J lost 5 bases; unmatched junction nucleotides: 5. This CDR3 spans 14 amino acids. CDR3 region: CASSLVGLVNEQYF. The CDR3 DNA reads as TGTGCCAGCAGCTTGGTAGGACTAGTGAACGAGCAGTACTTC.

The genes are TRBV7-9 and TRBJ2-1; tentatively, D is TRBD1 (6 bases). The germline gives CDR1 SEHNR, CDR2 FQNEAQ (reference sequence). The CDR3 is 14 amino acids. V was shortened by 1 base and J by 5 bases, with 9 bases between the two germline ends. CDR3 sequence: CASSLDRQDNEQFF. The CDR3 coding sequence is TGTGCCAGCAGCTTAGATCGACAGGACAATGAGCAGTTCTTC.

The chain combines TRBV6-1 with TRBJ2-1, with 8 bases identical to TRBD2. After removal of 2 bases from V and 4 bases from J, the junction contained 7 bases not matched to a gene. In germline, CDR1 is MNHNS, CDR2 SASEGT. CDR3 length: 16 residues. The CDR3 nucleotides are TGTGCCAGCAGTGAACGACTGACTAGCGATTACAATGAGCAGTTCTTC. Translated, it gives CASSERLTSDYNEQFF.

V is TRBV7-2 and J is TRBJ2-7; D is possibly TRBD1 (6 bases). V shed 3 bases and J shed 7 bases, with 16 bases lying between them. The CDR3 runs to 14 residues. The germline CDR1 and CDR2 sequences are SGHTA and FQGNSA. The CDR3 loop is CASSFGGSTREQYF. The CDR3, as DNA: TGTGCCAGCAGCTTTGGGGGCTCAACCAGGGAGCAGTACTTC.

J is TRBJ2-5 and V is TRBV9; 11 bases line up with TRBD2. In germline, CDR1 is SGDLS, CDR2 YYNGEE. This CDR3 is 16 amino acids long. V dropped 0 bases and J dropped 2; count of bases not matched to a gene: 3. Here the CDR3 reads CASSVETSGTQETQYF. CDR3 bases: TGTGCCAGCAGCGTAGAGACTAGCGGGACTCAAGAGACCCAGTACTTC.